This T cell receptor (beta chain) was profiled in a study of blood T cell repertoires in COVID-19. Study overall: Acute-phase and convalescent COVID-19 samples originated in the United States, Italy and Spain. From T cells, B-cell-depleted T cells, or PBMCs came the material, which was cDNA or gDNA.

The germline V gene has CDR1 SGHAT and CDR2 FQNNGV. The ends were cut back, 2 bases at V and 7 bases at J, with 15 bases in the middle. There are 14 residues in the CDR3. Original handling: By means of reference gene primer amplification, nucleated cell counts were estimated. This table comes from immunoSEQ multiplex PCR, and its TCRdb copy is limited to in-frame clones, with some not included. V and J calls and clone size come straight from that table; D and trimming were deduced from the DNA. The table has just over 250,000 clones, around nine tenths seen once. The sequence was collected from a man aged 40-49 years who had recovered from COVID-19. The material sequenced was peripheral blood. The V gene is TRBV11-2, the J gene TRBJ2-7; the D gene is possibly TRBD2 (5 bases). CDR3 in DNA: TGTGCCAGCAGCTTAAGCTCCTGGCAGCGGGAGCAGTACTTC. It codes for CASSLSSWQREQYF.